Below are 21 T cell receptor beta chains sequenced from a single sample in a study of CD8 T cells in Susac syndrome. An input of about 0.5 to 1 ug of RNA was subjected to reverse transcription using random hexamers. One entry per CDR3 protein, called by TCRdb with MiXCR from the immunoSEQ multiplex PCR reads. The sample includes about 120,000 distinct CDR3 sequences, approximately 91% seen only once; the top ten take approximately 0.13%. Source material: CD4+ T cells from PBMCs. The receptor set was obtained from a human donor in good health.

CDR3 region: CASSRNQPQHF. The DNA of the CDR3 is TGTGCCAGCAGTCGTAATCAGCCCCAGCATTTT. The V gene is TRBV6-2 or TRBV6-3, the J gene TRBJ1-5; the D is unclear. CDR1 and CDR2 (germline): MNHEY, SVGEGT. The V end lost 5 bases, the J end lost 4 bases, and 3 bases lay between the germline ends. CDR3 length: 11 amino acids.

The chain uses TRBV20-1 and TRBJ2-1; 8 bases are a match to TRBD2. Germline V gene sequence: CDR1 DFQATT, CDR2 SNEGSKA (reference sequence). This CDR3 has 12 amino acids. The DNA of the CDR3 is TGCACAGGAACTAGCGGATACAATGAGCAGTTCTTC. Protein sequence: CTGTSGYNEQFF.

The chain carries TRBV18 and TRBJ1-1; perhaps TRBD1 as D (5 bases). From germline, CDR1 is KGHSH and CDR2 LQKENI. Trimming cost V 3 bases and J 7 bases, with 15 bases left between them. The CDR3 sequence is 14 residues long. CDR3 sequence: CASSPEGWGSEAFF. As DNA, the CDR3 is TGTGCCAGCTCACCGGAGGGGTGGGGGAGTGAAGCTTTCTTT.

V is TRBV7-2 and J is TRBJ1-6; 7 nucleotides line up with TRBD1. J gave up 9 bases and V 8 bases, and 7 bases lay outside the gene matches. CDR3 length equals 13 residues. Germline V gene sequence: CDR1 SGHTA, CDR2 FQGNSA. The CDR3 DNA reads TGTGCCAGCGGCGCAGGGGGGGGTTCACCCCTCCACTTT. It is translated as CASGAGGGSPLHF.

This clonotype was counted between two and nine times. The chain employs TRBV7-9 and TRBJ2-7; tentative D call: TRBD1 (5 bases). The V end was cut by 1 base, the J end by 7 bases, with 11 bases between. CDR3 length: 13 residues. Germline assignment: CDR1 SEHNR and CDR2 FQNEAQ (reference sequence). CDR3 loop: CASSLDGQGEQYF. The CDR3 bases are TGTGCCAGCAGCTTAGACGGGCAGGGAGAGCAGTACTTC.

The V call is TRBV5-6, the J call TRBJ2-2; D is unresolved. This CDR3 is 15 amino acids long. V was cut by 4 bases and J by 0 bases, with 10 bases left in between. The germline V gene encodes CDR1 SGHDT and CDR2 YYEEEE. In DNA form, the CDR3 reads TGTGCCAGCAGCCTTCTCGGACCGAACACCGGGGAGCTGTTTTTT. Translating it yields CASSLLGPNTGELFF.

The chain uses TRBV6-5 and TRBJ1-2, with D tentatively TRBD1 (5 bases). CDR3 length: 18 residues. Trimming took off 2 bases at V and 0 bases at J, with 19 bases between the two ends. CDR1 and CDR2 from the germline V gene are MNHEY and SVGAGI. CDR3 in amino acids: CASSYNRLGRGANYGYTF. DNA for the CDR3: TGTGCCAGCAGTTACAACCGGTTGGGGCGTGGAGCTAACTATGGCTACACCTTC.

This sequence joins TRBV7-8 and TRBJ2-6; a weak D match, TRBD2 (6 bases). CDR3 length: 19 residues. V shed 3 bases and J shed 2 bases, with 20 bases lying between them. Germline V gives CDR1 SGHVS, CDR2 FQNEAQ. CDR3 in DNA: TGTGCCAGCAGCTTGCCAGGGACTCCCCAAGCTCCTGGGGCCAACGTCCTGACTTTC. Amino acid sequence: CASSLPGTPQAPGANVLTF.

This chain uses TRBV28 with TRBJ1-2, with TRBD1 matching 9 bases. Germline V gene sequence: CDR1 MDHEN, CDR2 SYDVKM. J lost 6 bases, V lost 6 bases, and 8 bases had no gene match. The CDR3 is made up of 14 amino acids. The CDR3 region is CASRGTGQGNGYTF. As DNA, the CDR3 is TGTGCCAGCAGAGGGACGGGACAGGGAAATGGCTACACCTTC.

As concerns this clonotype: One end of the junction varies from germline; a read error may be responsible. The CDR3 loop reads CASSLATNTKAFF. The CDR3, as DNA: TGTGCCAGCAGCTTAGCGACGAACACTAAAGCTTTCTTT. V gene TRBV11-2 combines with J gene TRBJ1-1, with unresolved D. This CDR3 has 13 amino acids. Per germline, CDR1 SGHAT and CDR2 FQNNGV.

V gene TRBV20-1 combines with J gene TRBJ1-2; no definite D call. Per germline, CDR1 DFQATT and CDR2 SNEGSKA (reference sequence). Trimming removed 5 bases at V and 3 bases at J, with 4 bases between. This CDR3 is 10 amino acids long. The CDR3 reads CSAYHYGYTF. In nucleotides, the CDR3 is TGCAGTGCTTACCACTATGGCTACACCTTC.

The chain couples TRBV2 to TRBJ2-7; maybe TRBD1 (5 bases). Between the trimmed V and J ends, which lost 7 bases and 0 bases, there was a span of 10 bases. This CDR3 spans 13 amino acids. Germline V CDR1 and CDR2: SNHLY, FYNNEI. The CDR3 nucleotides are TGTGCCAGCATGATACAGGCCTCCTACGAGCAGTACTTC. Its protein is CASMIQASYEQYF.

The chain has TRBV29-1 and TRBJ2-2; D uncertain. There are 13 residues in the CDR3. The germline V and J ends were trimmed by 2 bases and 5 bases, with 9 bases remaining between them. Germline V CDR1 and CDR2: SQVTM, ANQGSEA. CDR3: CSVENYRTGELFF. The CDR3 DNA is TGCAGCGTTGAAAATTACCGGACCGGGGAGCTGTTTTTT.

This chain links TRBV12-3 or TRBV12-4 with TRBJ2-5; D unresolved. The CDR3 consists of 14 residues. Between the trimmed V and J ends, which lost 6 bases and 4 bases, there was a span of 15 bases. The CDR3 sequence: CASSRTRSGETQYF. For the CDR3, the DNA is TGTGCCAGCAGCCGAACGAGGTCGGGAGAGACCCAGTACTTC.

V and J are TRBV20-1 and TRBJ2-1; the D gene could be TRBD1 or TRBD2 (5 bases each). Per germline, CDR1 DFQATT and CDR2 SNEGSKA (reference sequence). V gave up 8 bases and J gave up 5 bases, with 13 bases separating them. The CDR3 is 12 residues long. The DNA for the CDR3 is TGCAGTCGGTATGGGGGTAACAATGAGCAGTTCTTC. Protein product: CSRYGGNNEQFF.

Only one count was recorded for this clonotype. The rearrangement joins TRBV7-2 to TRBJ2-2; 9 nucleotides line up with TRBD1. CDR3 length: 14 residues. V was pared by 3 bases and J by 6 bases, with 2 bases of the junction left unmatched. Germline V gives CDR1 SGHTA, CDR2 FQGNSA. CDR3 region: CASSFDRGAGELFF. In DNA, the CDR3 is TGTGCCAGCAGCTTTGACAGGGGGGCCGGGGAGCTGTTTTTT.

CDR3 DNA: TGTGCCAGTCGACAGACGCCCGAGGGTGGCTACACCTTC. This translates into CASRQTPEGGYTF. J is TRBJ1-2 and V is TRBV7-3, with D possibly matching TRBD1 (5 bases). V dropped 9 bases and J dropped 7 bases, with 18 bases sitting between them. Germline V CDR1 and CDR2: SGHTA, FQGTGA. The length of the CDR3 is 13 residues.

The CDR3: CASSWDRSSYEQYF. The CDR3 DNA is TGCGCCAGCAGCTGGGACAGGAGCTCCTACGAGCAGTACTTC. The V gene is TRBV5-1, the J gene TRBJ2-7; 8 positions agree with TRBD1. The CDR3 consists of 14 residues. V was clipped by 3 bases and J by 0 bases; unmatched bases: 2. Germline loops: CDR1 SGHRS, CDR2 YFSETQ.

The chain carries TRBV5-8 and TRBJ2-3, with 11 bases that match TRBD2. V was pared by 9 bases and J by 6 bases, with 12 bases of the junction left unmatched. Germline CDR1 SGHTS, CDR2 YDEGEE. The CDR3 extends over 15 amino acids. The DNA of the CDR3 is TGTGCCACCCTCGACGTAGCGGGAGGGCCGGATACGCAGTATTTT. Translated, it gives CATLDVAGGPDTQYF.

The CDR3 loop reads CASSAGGQGIHEQYF. In DNA form, the CDR3 reads TGTGCCAGCTCAGCGGGGGGACAGGGAATCCACGAGCAGTACTTC. V gene TRBV18 combines with J gene TRBJ2-7; a possible D gene is TRBD1 (9 bases). CDR1 and CDR2 from the germline V gene are KGHSH and LQKENI. The CDR3 sequence is 15 residues long. V was cut by 5 bases and J by 5 bases, with 19 bases left in between. The entire variable domain, with the rest obtained from reference TRBV18 and TRBJ2-7, is as follows: NAGVMQNPRHLVRRRGQEARLRCSPMKGHSHVYWYRQLPEEGLKFMVYLQKENIIDESGMPKERFSAEFPKEGPSILRIQQVVRGDSAAYFCASSAGGQGIHEQYFGPGTRLTVT.

In its sample, this clonotype was seen a few times. The chain combines TRBV6-2 or TRBV6-3 with TRBJ2-7; 10 positions match TRBD2. Looked up from germline, CDR1 is MNHEY and CDR2 is SVGEGT. Losses at the gene ends were 10 bases for V and 4 bases for J; bases not matched to a gene: 7. This CDR3 is 13 amino acids long. CDR3 sequence (DNA): TGTGCCACCAAAGTAGCGGGGGGTTACGAGCAGTACTTC. Amino acids: CATKVAGGYEQYF.